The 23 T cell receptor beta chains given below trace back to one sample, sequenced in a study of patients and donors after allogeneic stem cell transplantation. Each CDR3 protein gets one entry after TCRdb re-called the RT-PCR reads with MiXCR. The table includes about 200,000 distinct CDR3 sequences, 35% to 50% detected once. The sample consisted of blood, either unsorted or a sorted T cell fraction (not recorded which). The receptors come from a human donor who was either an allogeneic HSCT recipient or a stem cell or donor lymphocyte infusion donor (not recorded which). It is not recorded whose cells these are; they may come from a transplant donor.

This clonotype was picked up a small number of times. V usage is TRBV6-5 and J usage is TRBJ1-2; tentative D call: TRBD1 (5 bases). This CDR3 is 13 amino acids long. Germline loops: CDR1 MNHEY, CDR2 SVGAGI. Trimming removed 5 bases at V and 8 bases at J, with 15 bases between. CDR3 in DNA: TGTGCCAGCAGTGCAGGGATCGGTTCCGGCTACACCTTC. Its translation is CASSAGIGSGYTF.

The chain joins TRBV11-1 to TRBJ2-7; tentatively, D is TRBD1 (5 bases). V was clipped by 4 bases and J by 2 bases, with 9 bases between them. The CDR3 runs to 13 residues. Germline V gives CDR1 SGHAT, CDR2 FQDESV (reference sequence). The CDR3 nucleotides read TGTGCCAGCAGCTCTCCGACAGCCTACGAGCAGTACTTC. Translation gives CASSSPTAYEQYF.

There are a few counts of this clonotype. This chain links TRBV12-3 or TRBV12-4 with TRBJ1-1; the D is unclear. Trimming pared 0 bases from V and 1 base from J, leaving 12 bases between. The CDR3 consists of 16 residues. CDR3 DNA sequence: TGTGCCAGCAGTTTAGCGTACGGAAACGCGAACACTGAAGCTTTCTTT. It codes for CASSLAYGNANTEAFF.

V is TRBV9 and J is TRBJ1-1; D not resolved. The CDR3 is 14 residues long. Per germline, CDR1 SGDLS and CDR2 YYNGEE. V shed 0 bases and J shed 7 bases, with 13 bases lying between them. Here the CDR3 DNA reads TGTGCCAGCAGCGTAGGTATCAACAGTCTTGAAGCTTTCTTT. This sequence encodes CASSVGINSLEAFF.

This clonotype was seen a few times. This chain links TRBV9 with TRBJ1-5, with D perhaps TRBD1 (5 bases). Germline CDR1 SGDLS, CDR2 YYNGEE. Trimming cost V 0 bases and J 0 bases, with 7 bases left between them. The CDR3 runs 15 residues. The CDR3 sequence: CASSVGGNSNQPQHF. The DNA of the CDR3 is TGTGCCAGCAGCGTAGGGGGCAATAGCAATCAGCCCCAGCATTTT.

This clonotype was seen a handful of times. The CDR3 DNA reads as TGTGCCAGCAGCTTAGGACAGGGTACTGGCACTAATGAAAAACTGTTTTTT. Its protein product is CASSLGQGTGTNEKLFF. The chain recombines TRBV7-9 with TRBJ1-4, with TRBD1 matching 7 bases. V was pared by 1 base and J by 2 bases, with 7 bases of the junction left unmatched. This CDR3 has 17 amino acids. The V gene's germline CDR1 is SEHNR and CDR2 FQNEAQ (reference sequence).

CDR3 DNA sequence: TGTGCCAGCAGTAAGAGGAACACTGAAGCTTTCTTT. Protein: CASSKRNTEAFF. The chain recombines TRBV28 with TRBJ1-1; D is uncertain. This CDR3 is built from 12 residues. In germline, CDR1 is MDHEN, CDR2 SYDVKM. The germline V and J ends were trimmed by 5 bases and 1 base, with 5 bases remaining between them.

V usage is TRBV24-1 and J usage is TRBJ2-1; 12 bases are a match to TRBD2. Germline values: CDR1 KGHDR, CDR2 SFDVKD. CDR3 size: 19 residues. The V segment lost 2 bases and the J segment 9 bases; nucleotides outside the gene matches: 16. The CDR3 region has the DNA TGTGCCACCAGTGATTCCCAACCCGCTAGCGGGAGGGCCTTGAGTGAGCAGTTCTTC. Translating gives CATSDSQPASGRALSEQFF.

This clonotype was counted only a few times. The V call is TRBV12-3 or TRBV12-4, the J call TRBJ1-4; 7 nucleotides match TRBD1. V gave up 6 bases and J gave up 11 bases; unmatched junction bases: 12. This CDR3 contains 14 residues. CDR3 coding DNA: TGTGCCAGCAGCTTGACAGGGAAGTTGGGGAAACTGTTTTTT. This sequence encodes CASSLTGKLGKLFF.

The CDR3 DNA sequence: TGTGCCAGCAGTTTCATTCCAGGAAACCAAGAGACCCAGTACTTC. Amino acids: CASSFIPGNQETQYF. The chain recombines TRBV6-5 with TRBJ2-5, with D uncertain. Trimming left V 4 bases short and J 0 bases short, with 12 bases between. Germline V gene data show CDR1 as MNHEY and CDR2 as SVGAGI. The CDR3 is made up of 15 amino acids.

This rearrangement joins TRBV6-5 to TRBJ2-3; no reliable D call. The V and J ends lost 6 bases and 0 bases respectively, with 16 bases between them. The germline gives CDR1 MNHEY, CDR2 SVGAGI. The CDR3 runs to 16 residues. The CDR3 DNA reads TGTGCCAGCAGCCAGCTTCTCCGGCTTAGCACAGATACGCAGTATTTT. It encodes CASSQLLRLSTDTQYF.

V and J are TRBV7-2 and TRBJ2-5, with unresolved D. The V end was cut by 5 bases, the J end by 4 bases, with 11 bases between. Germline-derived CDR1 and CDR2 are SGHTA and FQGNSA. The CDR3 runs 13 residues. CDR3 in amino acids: CASSLKGGETQYF. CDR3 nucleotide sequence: TGTGCCAGCAGCCTCAAGGGCGGAGAGACCCAGTACTTC.

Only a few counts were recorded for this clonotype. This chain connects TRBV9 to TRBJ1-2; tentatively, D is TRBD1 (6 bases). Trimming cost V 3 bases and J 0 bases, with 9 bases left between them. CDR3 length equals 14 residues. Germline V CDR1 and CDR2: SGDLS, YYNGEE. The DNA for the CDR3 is TGTGCCAGCAGCGCGGACAGAGCTAACTATGGCTACACCTTC. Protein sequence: CASSADRANYGYTF.

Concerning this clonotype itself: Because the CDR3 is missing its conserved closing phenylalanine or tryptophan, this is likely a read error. CDR3 protein: CSASYSNQPQHL. The CDR3 bases are TGCAGTGCTAGTTATAGCAATCAGCCCCAGCATTTG. The rearrangement joins TRBV20-1 to TRBJ1-5; D ambiguous. Trimming pared 3 bases from V and 0 bases from J, leaving 3 bases between. The CDR3 consists of 12 residues. Germline CDR1 and CDR2: DFQATT and SNEGSKA (reference sequence).

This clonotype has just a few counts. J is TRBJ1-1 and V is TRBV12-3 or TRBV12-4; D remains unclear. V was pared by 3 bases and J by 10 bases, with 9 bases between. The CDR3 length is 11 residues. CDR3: CASSFGAGAFF. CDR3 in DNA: TGTGCCAGCAGTTTCGGCGCAGGAGCTTTCTTT.

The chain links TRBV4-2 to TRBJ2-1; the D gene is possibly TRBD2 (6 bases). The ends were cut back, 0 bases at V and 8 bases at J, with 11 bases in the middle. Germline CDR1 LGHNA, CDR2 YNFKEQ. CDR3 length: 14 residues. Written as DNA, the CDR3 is TGTGCCAGCAGCCAAGATCTGGAGGGGTATGAGCAGTTCTTC. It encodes CASSQDLEGYEQFF.

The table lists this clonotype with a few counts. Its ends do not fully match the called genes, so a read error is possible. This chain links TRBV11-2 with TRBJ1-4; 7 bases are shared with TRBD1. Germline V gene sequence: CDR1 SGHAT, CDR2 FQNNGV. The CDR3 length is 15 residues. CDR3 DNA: TGTGCCAGCAGCCTGGGGACAGTGTGTAATGAGAAACTGTTTTTT. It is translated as CASSLGTVCNEKLFF.

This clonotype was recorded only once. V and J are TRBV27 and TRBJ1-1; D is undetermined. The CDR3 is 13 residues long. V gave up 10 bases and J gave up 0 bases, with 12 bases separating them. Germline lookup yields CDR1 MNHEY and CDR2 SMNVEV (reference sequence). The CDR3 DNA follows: TGTGCCACCGGCAGTGTTATGAACACTGAAGCTTTCTTT. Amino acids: CATGSVMNTEAFF.

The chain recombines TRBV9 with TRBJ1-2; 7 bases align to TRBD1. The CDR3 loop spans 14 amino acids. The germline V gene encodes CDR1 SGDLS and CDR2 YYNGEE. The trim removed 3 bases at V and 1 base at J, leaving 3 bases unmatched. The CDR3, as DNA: TGTGCCAGCAGCGAAGGGGGCAGTAACTATGGCTACACCTTC. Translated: CASSEGGSNYGYTF.

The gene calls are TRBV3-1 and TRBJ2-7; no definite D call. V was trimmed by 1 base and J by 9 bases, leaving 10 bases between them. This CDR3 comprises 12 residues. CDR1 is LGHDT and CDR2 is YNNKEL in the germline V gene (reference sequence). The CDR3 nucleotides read TGTGCCAGCAGCCAAGGGACGAGACGGCAGTACTTC. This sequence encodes CASSQGTRRQYF.

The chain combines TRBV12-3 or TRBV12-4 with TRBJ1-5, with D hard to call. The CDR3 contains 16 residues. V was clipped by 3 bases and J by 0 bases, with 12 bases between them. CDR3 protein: CASSLRGPTSNQPQHF. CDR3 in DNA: TGTGCCAGCAGTTTGCGAGGGCCCACTAGCAATCAGCCCCAGCATTTT.

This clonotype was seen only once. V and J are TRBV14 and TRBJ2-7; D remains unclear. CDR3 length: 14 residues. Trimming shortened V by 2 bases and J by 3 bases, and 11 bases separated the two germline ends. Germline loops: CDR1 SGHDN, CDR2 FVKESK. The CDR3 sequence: CASSQNTFLYEQYF. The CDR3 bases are TGTGCCAGCAGCCAAAACACTTTTCTCTACGAGCAGTACTTC.

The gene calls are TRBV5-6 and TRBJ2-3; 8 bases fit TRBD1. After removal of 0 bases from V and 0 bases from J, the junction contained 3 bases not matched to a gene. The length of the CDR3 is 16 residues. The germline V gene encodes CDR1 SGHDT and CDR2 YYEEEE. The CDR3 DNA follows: TGTGCCAGCAGCTTGGAGAGGACAGGGAGCACAGATACGCAGTATTTT. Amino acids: CASSLERTGSTDTQYF. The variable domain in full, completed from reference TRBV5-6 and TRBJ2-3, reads DAGVTQSPTHLIKTRGQQVTLRCSPKSGHDTVSWYQQALGQGPQFIFQYYEEEERQRGNFPDRFSGHQFPNYSSELNVNALLLGDSALYLCASSLERTGSTDTQYFGPGTRLTVL.